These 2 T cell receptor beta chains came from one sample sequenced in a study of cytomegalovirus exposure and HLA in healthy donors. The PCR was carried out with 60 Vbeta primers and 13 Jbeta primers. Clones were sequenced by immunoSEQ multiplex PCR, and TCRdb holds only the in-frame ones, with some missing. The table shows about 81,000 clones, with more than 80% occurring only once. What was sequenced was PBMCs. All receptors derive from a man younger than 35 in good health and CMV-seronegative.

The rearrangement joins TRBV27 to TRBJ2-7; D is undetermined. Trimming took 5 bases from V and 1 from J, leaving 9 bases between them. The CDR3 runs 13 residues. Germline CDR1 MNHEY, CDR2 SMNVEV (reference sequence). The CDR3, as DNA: TGTGCCAGCAGTCCCAGGTCTTCCTACGAGCAGTACTTC. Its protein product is CASSPRSSYEQYF.

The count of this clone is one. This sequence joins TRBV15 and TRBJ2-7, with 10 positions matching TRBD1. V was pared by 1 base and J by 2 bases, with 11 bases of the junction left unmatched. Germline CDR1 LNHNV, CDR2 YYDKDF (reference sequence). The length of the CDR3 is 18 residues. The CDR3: CATSRANSRGTGAYEQYF. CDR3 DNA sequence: TGTGCCACCAGCAGAGCTAATAGCCGGGGGACAGGGGCCTACGAGCAGTACTTC.